This T cell receptor (beta chain) was sequenced during a study of blood T cell repertoires in COVID-19. Using immunoSEQ multiplex PCR, the repertoire was profiled, and TCRdb retains in-frame clones only, with some absent. The table shows 66,000 or so clones, with about 82% occurring only once. The TCR sequence derives from a human donor in a cohort sampled during active COVID-19. The sample comprised peripheral blood.

CDR3 loop: CASSPGQGARGYTF. The CDR3 DNA reads as TGTGCCAGCAGCCCGGGACAGGGGGCTCGTGGCTACACCTTC. The chain links TRBV5-6 to TRBJ1-2; 12 bases line up with TRBD1. This CDR3 is 14 amino acids long. Germline V CDR1 and CDR2: SGHDT, YYEEEE. The V gene end was trimmed by 4 bases and the J gene end by 7 bases; junction bases not matched to a gene: 5. The full variable domain, rest sourced from reference TRBV5-6 and TRBJ1-2, is DAGVTQSPTHLIKTRGQQVTLRCSPKSGHDTVSWYQQALGQGPQFIFQYYEEEERQRGNFPDRFSGHQFPNYSSELNVNALLLGDSALYLCASSPGQGARGYTFGSGTRLTVV.